The present T cell receptor beta chain was sequenced within a study of cytomegalovirus exposure and HLA in healthy donors. About the study: The study placed around 85% of its 350 to 400 genotyped donors in the Caucasian-associated ancestry cluster.

Study-level results: Reportedly, fewer N-insertions than the approximately 650-donor mean appeared in an Asian-associated ancestry cluster in a later analysis. Presence/absence analyses rested on an assumption that sequencing depth was roughly uniform across donors.

On this clone: The target antigen is unknown.

Use of 60 Vbeta and 13 Jbeta primers characterized the PCR. Profiled with immunoSEQ multiplex PCR; TCRdb holds only in-frame clones, not every one. Of 90,000 to 110,000 clones in the sample, approximately 80% were seen once. This TCR was sampled from a male donor in good health and CMV-seronegative. Sequenced material: PBMCs.

In DNA form, the CDR3 reads TGCGCCAGCAGCCTCTCGGACAGGGGCACAGATACGCAGTATTTT. Residues: CASSLSDRGTDTQYF. The chain carries TRBV5-1 and TRBJ2-3; the match to TRBD1 covers 8 bases. V lost 4 bases, J lost 1 base, and 5 bases stayed unmatched. The CDR3 length is 15 residues. Germline CDR1 reads SGHRS; CDR2 reads YFSETQ.